Reported below is one TCR beta chain. Its antigen is unknown. This sample stems from a study of T-cell reconstitution after alpha-beta-depleted transplantation in children. Study-level points and caveats: It was reported that alpha-beta T cells came from several hundred expanded graft clones (about two months after transplant). Surviving recipient T cells and thymic progenitors underlay high day-60 TCRbeta diversity in some patients. Newly made T cells mostly supplied T-cell counts and diversity one year after transplant.

CDR1 is SGHVS and CDR2 is FNYEAQ in the germline V gene. CDR3 length: 13 amino acids. V dropped 4 bases and J dropped 4; count of bases not matched to a gene: 3. During its preparation, the TCRbeta library received unique molecular identifiers. TCRdb re-analysed the PCR reads in MiXCR, keeping a single row per CDR3 protein. Altogether 780,000 or so distinct CDR3 sequences are present, around 17% being singletons, with the ten largest covering approximately 5%. This sequence joins TRBV7-6 and TRBJ2-7, with 8 bases lining up with TRBD1. The sample consisted of PBMCs, mostly from graft donor cells, taken 360 days after TCRalphabeta/CD19-depleted stem cell transplant. This TCR was recovered from a male patient aged 5 to 17 who had a stem cell transplant for acute lymphoblastic leukemia, so the T cells may come from the graft donor. The CDR3 region is CASSSYRGYEQYF. The CDR3 DNA reads as TGTGCCAGCAGCTCCTACAGGGGGTACGAGCAGTACTTC.